This T cell receptor beta chain appears in the sequencing data of a study of shared clonotypes between healthy human individuals. Deep was the level at which the assay was run. Profiled with immunoSEQ multiplex PCR; TCRdb holds only in-frame clones, not every one. The profile covers 2 million to 2.5 million clones, with approximately 96% appearing a single time and 0.13% taken by the ten largest. Regarding this clone: Its antigen is currently unknown. Within the sample, other DNA sequences also encode this same CDR3.

Germline V gene sequence: CDR1 SGHRS, CDR2 YFSETQ. With 4 bases removed from V and 3 bases from J, the gap between germline ends came to 11 bases. CDR3 length equals 13 residues. Study-level findings and limits: Clonotypes that were shared across a few donors made up around 5% of naive CD4 clonotypes. Enrolling few donors narrowed the genetic and exposure-history diversity that was represented. A reduction in generation probabilities was seen for non-shared clonotypes relative to those shared by all four donors.

The chain links TRBV5-1 to TRBJ2-7, with a weak D call TRBD1 (5 bases). The sequence was obtained from a man between 18 and 29 years old in good health. Sequencing was carried out using naive CD4+ T cells sorted from blood. The sample's subset: CD45RA+ positively selected. CDR3 region: CASSPRTFYEQYF. The CDR3 nucleotides read TGCGCCAGCAGCCCCCGGACATTCTACGAGCAGTACTTC.